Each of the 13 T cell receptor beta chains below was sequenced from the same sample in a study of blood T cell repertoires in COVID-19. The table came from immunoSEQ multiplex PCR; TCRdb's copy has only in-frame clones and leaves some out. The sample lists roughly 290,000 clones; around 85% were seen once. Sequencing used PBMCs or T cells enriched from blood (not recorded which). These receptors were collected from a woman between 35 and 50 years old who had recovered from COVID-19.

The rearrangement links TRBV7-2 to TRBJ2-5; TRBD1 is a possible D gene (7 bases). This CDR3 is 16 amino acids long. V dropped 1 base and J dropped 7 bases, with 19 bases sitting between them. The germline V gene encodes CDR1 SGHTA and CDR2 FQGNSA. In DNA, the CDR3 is TGTGCCAGCAGCTTAGGGGCGACAGGGTCAGCGGGGACCCAGTACTTC. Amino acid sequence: CASSLGATGSAGTQYF.

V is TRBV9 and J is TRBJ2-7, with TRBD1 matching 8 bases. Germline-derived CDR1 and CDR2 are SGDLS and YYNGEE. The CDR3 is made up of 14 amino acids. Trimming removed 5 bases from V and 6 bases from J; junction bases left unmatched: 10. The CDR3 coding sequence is TGTGCCAGCAGTAAGACAGGGGTAGAAGGCGAGCAGTACTTC. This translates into CASSKTGVEGEQYF.

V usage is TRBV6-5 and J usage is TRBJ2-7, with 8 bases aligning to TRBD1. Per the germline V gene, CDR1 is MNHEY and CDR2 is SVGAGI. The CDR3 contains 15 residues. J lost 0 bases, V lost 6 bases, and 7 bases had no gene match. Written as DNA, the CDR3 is TGTGCCAGCAGCCGACCTCAGGGGGCCTCCTACGAGCAGTACTTC. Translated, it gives CASSRPQGASYEQYF.

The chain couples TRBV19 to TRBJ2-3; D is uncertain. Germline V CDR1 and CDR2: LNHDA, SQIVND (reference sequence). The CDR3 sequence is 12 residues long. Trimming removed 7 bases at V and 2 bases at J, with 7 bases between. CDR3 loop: CASNNPTDTQYF. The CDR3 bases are TGTGCCAGTAACAACCCCACAGATACGCAGTATTTT.

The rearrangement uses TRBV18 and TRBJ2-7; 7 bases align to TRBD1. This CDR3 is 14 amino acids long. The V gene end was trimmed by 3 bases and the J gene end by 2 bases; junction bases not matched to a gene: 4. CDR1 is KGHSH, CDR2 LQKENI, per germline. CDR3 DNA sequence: TGTGCCAGCTCACCGATACAGGGGCCCTACGAGCAGTACTTC. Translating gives CASSPIQGPYEQYF. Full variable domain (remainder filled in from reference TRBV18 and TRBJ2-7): NAGVMQNPRHLVRRRGQEARLRCSPMKGHSHVYWYRQLPEEGLKFMVYLQKENIIDESGMPKERFSAEFPKEGPSILRIQQVVRGDSAAYFCASSPIQGPYEQYFGPGTRLTVT.

The CDR3 coding sequence is TGTGCCAGCAGCCAAGCTAAATGGGGACATCCGAACACCGGGGAGCTGTTTTTT. This sequence encodes CASSQAKWGHPNTGELFF. The rearrangement links TRBV14 to TRBJ2-2; tentatively, D is TRBD1 (6 bases). Germline V lookup: CDR1 SGHDN, CDR2 FVKESK. CDR3 length: 18 amino acids. Trimming pared 1 base from V and 0 bases from J, leaving 15 bases between.

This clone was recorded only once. As DNA, the CDR3 is TGTGCCAGCAGCTACGCGGGACAGGGCCCAGATACGCAGTATTTT. It codes for CASSYAGQGPDTQYF. The chain joins TRBV7-9 to TRBJ2-3; the match to TRBD1 covers 9 bases. The CDR3 sequence is 15 residues long. Germline V gene lookup returns CDR1 SEHNR and CDR2 FQNEAQ (reference sequence). The junction had 6 bases not matched to a gene; V was cut back by 4 bases and J by 4 bases. Complete variable domain (other parts from reference TRBV7-9 and TRBJ2-3): DTGVSQNPRHKITKRGQNVTFRCDPISEHNRLYWYRQTLGQGPEFLTYFQNEAQLEKSRLLSDRFSAERPKGSFSTLEIQRTEQGDSAMYLCASSYAGQGPDTQYFGPGTRLTVL.

The CDR3 nucleotides are TGTGCCAGCAGCTACGACCGGGACAGGGACTACGAGCAGTACTTC. This codes for CASSYDRDRDYEQYF. J is TRBJ2-7 and V is TRBV11-3; TRBD1 matches 9 bases. The CDR3 extends over 15 amino acids. CDR1 and CDR2 (germline): SGHNT, YENEEA. With V trimmed by 4 bases and J by 3 bases, 7 bases remained unmatched.

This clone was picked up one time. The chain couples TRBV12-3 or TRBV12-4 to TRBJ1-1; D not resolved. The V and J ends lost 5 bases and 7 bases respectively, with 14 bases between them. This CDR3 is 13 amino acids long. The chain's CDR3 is CASSPRGGLEAFF. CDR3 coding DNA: TGTGCCAGCAGTCCCCGGGGAGGACTTGAAGCTTTCTTT.

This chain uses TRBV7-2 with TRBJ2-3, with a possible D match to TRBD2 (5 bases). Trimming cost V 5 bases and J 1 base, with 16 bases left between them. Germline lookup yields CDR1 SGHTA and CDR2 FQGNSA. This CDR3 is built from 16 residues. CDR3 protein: CASSPILGLGTDTQYF. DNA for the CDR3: TGTGCCAGCAGCCCGATACTAGGATTAGGCACAGATACGCAGTATTTT.

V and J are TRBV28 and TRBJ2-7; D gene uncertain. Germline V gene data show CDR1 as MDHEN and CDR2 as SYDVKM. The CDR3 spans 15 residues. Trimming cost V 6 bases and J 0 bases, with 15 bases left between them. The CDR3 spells CASSPPYGASYEQYF. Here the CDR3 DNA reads TGTGCCAGCAGCCCCCCGTATGGAGCCTCCTACGAGCAGTACTTC. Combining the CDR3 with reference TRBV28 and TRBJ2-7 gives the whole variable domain DVKVTQSSRYLVKRTGEKVFLECVQDMDHENMFWYRQDPGLGLRLIYFSYDVKMKEKGDIPEGYSVSREKKERFSLILESASTNQTSMYLCASSPPYGASYEQYFGPGTRLTVT.

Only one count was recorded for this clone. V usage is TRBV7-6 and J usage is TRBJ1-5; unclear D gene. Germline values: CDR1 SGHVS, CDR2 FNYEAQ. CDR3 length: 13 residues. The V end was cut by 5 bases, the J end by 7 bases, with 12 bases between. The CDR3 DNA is TGTGCCAGCAGCGAACATAGAGGGCAGCCCCAGCATTTT. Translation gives CASSEHRGQPQHF.

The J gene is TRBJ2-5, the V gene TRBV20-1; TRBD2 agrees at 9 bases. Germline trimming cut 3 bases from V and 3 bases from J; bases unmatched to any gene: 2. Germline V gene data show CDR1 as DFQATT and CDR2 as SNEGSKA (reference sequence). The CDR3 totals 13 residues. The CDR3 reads CSASVAGEETQYF. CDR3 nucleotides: TGCAGTGCTAGTGTAGCGGGAGAAGAGACCCAGTACTTC.